This entry is about one T cell receptor (beta chain). Its antigen is not known. Following autologous stem cell transplantation, relapse occurred in every patient, and exposure to brentuximab vedotin varied. Complete response, partial response or progressive disease was each patient's best response. The CDR3 has 15 amino acids. V shed 6 bases and J shed 0 bases, with 9 bases lying between them. From germline, CDR1 is MNHNS and CDR2 SASEGT. The sample belongs to a study of PD-1 blockade in classical Hodgkin lymphoma. The table came from immunoSEQ multiplex PCR; TCRdb's copy has only in-frame clones and leaves some out. The table shows 20,000 to 25,000 clones, with 69% occurring only once. Study-wide points: CD4+ TCR diversity rose significantly by C4D1, and CD8+ TCR diversity did not. Newly diagnosed patients reportedly had lower baseline TCR diversity than healthy donors. Complete responders possessed baseline diversity comparable to newly diagnosed patients.

The chain combines TRBV6-1 with TRBJ1-6; no definite D call. This sequence was found in a human donor with classical Hodgkin lymphoma. The starting material was peripheral blood mononuclear cells (PBMCs), obtained at baseline. For the CDR3, the DNA is TGTGCCAGCAGATCAGGTTCCTCCTATAATTCACCCCTCCACTTT. Protein: CASRSGSSYNSPLHF.